Listed here are 22 T cell receptor beta chains from one sample, sequenced in a study of blood T cell repertoires in COVID-19. TCRdb keeps only in-frame clones here, not all; method: immunoSEQ multiplex PCR. The sample includes a few hundred thousand clones, 85% to 90% of them seen just once. The sequencing sample was made of PBMCs or T cells enriched from blood (not recorded which). All receptors derive from a woman in her thirties or forties who had recovered from COVID-19.

This chain connects TRBV10-1 to TRBJ2-1; 8 nucleotides line up with TRBD2. The germline V gene encodes CDR1 WNHNN and CDR2 SYGVQD (reference sequence). The CDR3 is made up of 14 amino acids. V was pared by 4 bases and J by 7 bases, with 6 bases of the junction left unmatched. CDR3 sequence: CASSVSGSKNEQFF. The CDR3 region has the DNA TGCGCCAGCAGTGTAAGCGGGAGTAAAAATGAGCAGTTCTTC.

The V and J genes are TRBV30 and TRBJ2-5, with D tentatively TRBD1 (5 bases). V was clipped by 5 bases and J by 4 bases, with 11 bases between them. The CDR3 has 12 residues. The germline V gene encodes CDR1 GTSNPN and CDR2 SVGIG (reference sequence). The CDR3, as DNA: TGTGCCTGGGCGCCAGGGTCAGAGACCCAGTACTTC. As protein: CAWAPGSETQYF.

The V call is TRBV15, the J call TRBJ2-2, with D unresolved. Per the germline V gene, CDR1 is LNHNV and CDR2 is YYDKDF (reference sequence). Trimming pared 7 bases from V and 2 bases from J, leaving 14 bases between. This CDR3 is built from 15 residues. In nucleotides, the CDR3 is TGTGCCACCACCCGCATTAGAGGAAACACCGGGGAGCTGTTTTTT. Residues: CATTRIRGNTGELFF.

The genes are TRBV5-1 and TRBJ2-1; D may be TRBD2 (6 bases). Germline-derived CDR1 and CDR2 are SGHRS and YFSETQ. The V and J ends lost 4 bases and 13 bases respectively, with 12 bases between them. The CDR3 is 11 residues long. In DNA, the CDR3 is TGCGCCAGCAGCGCTACGCGGGACCAGTTCTTC. It encodes CASSATRDQFF.

V is TRBV24-1 and J is TRBJ2-3, with TRBD2 matching over 7 bases. After removal of 10 bases from V and 2 bases from J, the junction contained 11 bases not matched to a gene. The CDR3 length is 15 residues. CDR1 and CDR2 (germline): KGHDR, SFDVKD. Written as DNA, the CDR3 is TGTGCCACGCAATTCGGAGCGGGATCCACAGATACGCAGTATTTT. Translating gives CATQFGAGSTDTQYF.

The chain links TRBV30 to TRBJ1-1, with a tentative D call TRBD1 (6 bases). Germline CDR1 reads GTSNPN; CDR2 reads SVGIG (reference sequence). Trimming took 6 bases from V and 2 from J, leaving 10 bases between them. This CDR3 contains 12 residues. CDR3 residues: CACRGYNTEAFF. The CDR3 region has the DNA TGTGCCTGCAGGGGCTATAACACTGAAGCTTTCTTT. The whole variable domain, remainder taken from reference TRBV30 and TRBJ1-1, is SQTIHQWPATLVQPVGSPLSLECTVEGTSNPNLYWYRQAAGRGLQLLFYSVGIGQISSEVPQNLSASRPQDRQFILSSKKLLLSDSGFYLCACRGYNTEAFFGQGTRLTVV.

The chain recombines TRBV20-1 with TRBJ2-5; D ambiguous. Germline lookup yields CDR1 DFQATT and CDR2 SNEGSKA (reference sequence). The CDR3 spans 12 residues. V was pared by 3 bases and J by 5 bases, with 10 bases between. The CDR3 DNA reads as TGCAGTGCTAGTATAGCCGCGGAGACCCAGTACTTC. Translated: CSASIAAETQYF.

This clone has only one observation. The rearrangement uses TRBV18 and TRBJ2-7; D is uncertain. Between the trimmed V and J ends, which lost 2 bases and 5 bases, there was a span of 13 bases. The CDR3 is made up of 14 amino acids. Germline CDR1 reads KGHSH; CDR2 reads LQKENI. CDR3 protein: CASSPNRVGDEQYF. The CDR3 coding sequence is TGTGCCAGCTCACCAAACCGGGTAGGCGACGAGCAGTACTTC.

The chain carries TRBV7-9 and TRBJ1-2, with no clear D. Trimming took off 3 bases at V and 0 bases at J, with 5 bases between the two ends. Germline CDR1 is SEHNR and CDR2 is FQNEAQ (reference sequence). The CDR3 is 13 amino acids. CDR3 nucleotide sequence: TGTGCCAGCAGCTTCACTACTAACTATGGCTACACCTTC. Residues: CASSFTTNYGYTF.

The rearrangement uses TRBV5-4 and TRBJ2-3, with 7 bases lining up with TRBD1. In germline, CDR1 is SGHNT, CDR2 YYREEE (reference sequence). CDR3 length: 16 amino acids. The V and J ends lost 3 bases and 2 bases, in that order; junction bases with no gene match: 9. CDR3 sequence reads: CASSSPGQSHTDTQYF. DNA of the CDR3: TGTGCCAGCAGCTCCCCGGGACAGTCCCACACAGATACGCAGTATTTT.

The rearrangement links TRBV18 to TRBJ1-3; the match to TRBD1 covers 12 bases. V trimming: 3 bases; J trimming: 4 bases; junction bases outside the gene matches: 4. From germline, CDR1 is KGHSH and CDR2 LQKENI. The CDR3 has 16 residues. The CDR3 here is CASSPTGTGGGNTIYF. In DNA form, the CDR3 reads TGTGCCAGCTCACCGACCGGGACAGGGGGCGGAAACACCATATATTTT.

V gene TRBV27 combines with J gene TRBJ2-1, with 9 bases fitting TRBD2. This CDR3 has 16 residues. Germline V gives CDR1 MNHEY, CDR2 SMNVEV (reference sequence). The ends lost 3 bases at V and 9 bases at J; junction bases unmatched: 12. The CDR3 spells CASSFYGAGGFVEQFF. CDR3 sequence (DNA): TGTGCCAGCAGTTTTTACGGGGCGGGAGGGTTCGTTGAGCAGTTCTTC.

The chain is built from TRBV7-6 and TRBJ2-2; TRBD1 matches at 10 bases. With 5 bases clipped from V and 0 bases from J, the junction kept 3 bases outside the gene matches. CDR1 is SGHVS and CDR2 is FNYEAQ in the germline V gene. The CDR3 extends over 16 amino acids. The CDR3 nucleotides are TGTGCCAGCAGCGGGGGACAGGGGACGAACACCGGGGAGCTGTTTTTT. Protein: CASSGGQGTNTGELFF.

This clone was observed a single time. The rearrangement links TRBV10-1 to TRBJ1-1, with D possibly TRBD1 on 6 matching bases. The V gene lost 7 bases and the J gene lost 1 base, with 13 bases spanning the gap. This CDR3 is 14 amino acids long. CDR1 is WNHNN, CDR2 SYGVQD, per germline (reference sequence). CDR3: CASTQYRENTEAFF. The DNA for the CDR3 is TGCGCCAGCACTCAGTACAGGGAGAACACTGAAGCTTTCTTT.

The rearrangement uses TRBV11-2 and TRBJ1-5; TRBD1 might be the D (5 bases). The V and J ends lost 5 bases and 8 bases respectively, with 19 bases between them. The CDR3 length is 15 residues. Germline CDR1 and CDR2: SGHAT and FQNNGV. The CDR3, as DNA: TGTGCCAGCAGCCGTTCTGGGGGGGAGGTTGAGCCCCAGCATTTT. This sequence encodes CASSRSGGEVEPQHF. The variable domain in full, with the rest retrieved from reference TRBV11-2 and TRBJ1-5, is EAGVAQSPRYKIIEKRQSVAFWCNPISGHATLYWYQQILGQGPKLLIQFQNNGVVDDSQLPKDRFSAERLKGVDSTLKIQPAKLEDSAVYLCASSRSGGEVEPQHFGDGTRLSIL.

The J gene is TRBJ2-3, the V gene TRBV7-8; maybe TRBD2 (6 bases). Germline values: CDR1 SGHVS, CDR2 FQNEAQ. V dropped 3 bases and J dropped 1 base, with 14 bases sitting between them. The CDR3 runs 16 residues. The DNA for the CDR3 is TGTGCCAGCAGCTTCCAGTGGGTAGCGGGCACAGATACGCAGTATTTT. Protein product: CASSFQWVAGTDTQYF.

This chain links TRBV5-4 with TRBJ2-7; possibly TRBD1 for D (6 bases). The V end was cut by 4 bases, the J end by 0 bases, with 14 bases between. Germline V gene sequence: CDR1 SGHNT, CDR2 YYREEE (reference sequence). The length of the CDR3 is 15 residues. This CDR3 reads CASSPTGSVSYEQYF. CDR3 in DNA: TGTGCCAGCAGCCCGACAGGATCCGTCTCCTACGAGCAGTACTTC.

This sequence joins TRBV9 and TRBJ1-1; D is undetermined. There are 18 residues in the CDR3. Deletions cut 4 bases from V and 3 bases from J, with 25 bases between. Looked up from germline, CDR1 is SGDLS and CDR2 is YYNGEE. CDR3 in amino acids: CASSQRASGSSLDTEAFF. CDR3 bases: TGTGCCAGCAGCCAGAGGGCTTCGGGGTCGAGTTTGGACACTGAAGCTTTCTTT.

The chain carries TRBV6-2 or TRBV6-3 and TRBJ1-5; 7 bases match TRBD1. The CDR3 extends over 15 amino acids. The germline gives CDR1 MNHEY, CDR2 SVGEGT. With V trimmed by 4 bases and J by 3 bases, 6 bases remained unmatched. In nucleotides, the CDR3 is TGTGCCAGCAGTTCCCCAGGGGGGAACAATCAGCCCCAGCATTTT. Translation gives CASSSPGGNNQPQHF.

The chain carries TRBV5-4 and TRBJ2-2; 13 bases are shared with TRBD2. CDR3 length: 19 residues. After removal of 4 bases from V and 2 bases from J, the junction contained 11 bases not matched to a gene. The germline gives CDR1 SGHNT, CDR2 YYREEE (reference sequence). The CDR3 nucleotides read TGTGCCAGCAGCCCCTCAACTAGCGGGAGGGCGGGAAACACCGGGGAGCTGTTTTTT. Translated, it gives CASSPSTSGRAGNTGELFF.

The V gene is TRBV7-6, the J gene TRBJ2-7, with TRBD2 matching 13 bases. V trimming: 5 bases; J trimming: 0 bases; junction bases outside the gene matches: 4. This CDR3 spans 16 amino acids. Germline CDR1 is SGHVS and CDR2 is FNYEAQ. CDR3 sequence: CASSLLAGGTSYEQYF. CDR3 bases: TGTGCCAGCAGCCTACTAGCGGGAGGGACCTCCTACGAGCAGTACTTC.

Only one count was recorded for this clone. At one boundary the junction diverges from the germline segment, which might be a read error. CDR3 residues: CASTLEVAVPYEQYF. The CDR3 DNA follows: TGTGCCAGCACCTTAGAGGTAGCGGTACCCTACGAGCAGTACTTC. The chain links TRBV7-2 to TRBJ2-7, with D possibly being TRBD2 (6 bases). CDR1 is SGHTA, CDR2 FQGNSA, per germline. The CDR3 consists of 15 residues.